This TCR beta chain was documented in a study of shared clonotypes between healthy human individuals (dated by TCRdb to about 2020). About the study as a whole: The cohort comprised a couple of women and a few men aged 18 to 49 years. For each donor, CD4 naive and CD4 memory were each given three plates, CD8 naive was given two plates, and CD8 memory was given one plate. To estimate repertoire size and how much clonotypes are shared between individuals, the study performed deep sequencing of blood TCR repertoires from roughly five healthy adults. Libraries were prepared and TCR repertoires were sequenced by different laboratories using diverse techniques, in order to increase sequencing depth and limit assay-specific biases. Leukapheresis yielded between about 0.85 and 10 billion PBMCs per donor. The research as a whole found: Because the study included only a small number of donors, the genetic and exposure-history diversity represented was limited. Higher generation probabilities were observed for clonotypes shared by all four sorted-subset donors than for non-shared clonotypes. Naive subsets generally had larger estimated clonotype richness than memory subsets did. Based on pairwise subsampling, the degree of clonotype sharing among donors was expected to be affected by sequencing depth. Even with the large sequencing depth, rarefaction of the sorted-subset datasets indicated that sequencing was incomplete. Sharing across a few donors was observed for approximately 4.6% of naive CD4, less than 4% of naive CD8, about 2.3% of memory CD4, and about 0.39% of memory CD8 clonotypes. Only blood was sampled, and tissue TCR repertoires likely differ from those in blood.

The germline V gene encodes CDR1 SEHNR and CDR2 FQNEAQ (reference sequence). There are 13 amino acids in the CDR3, from cysteine to phenylalanine inclusive. Only the CDR3 part of the read is kept: 39 bases, read in frame from the first base. V is cut by 2 bases and J by 4 bases, and the space between the germline ends is 8 bases. Using the deep immunoSEQ assay, multiplex PCR amplified TCR CDR3 regions from genomic DNA. For each cell subset, the extracted genomic DNA was distributed evenly across all wells of several immunoSEQ 96-well plates, and each plate served as one replicate. Each replicate PCR for sorted subsets received about 210 ng genomic DNA, equal to about 30,000 T cell genomes. The purified libraries were quantified using a Qubit 3.0 fluorometer, sized with a Bioanalyzer 2100, and then quantified again using the KAPA Library Quantification kit. Every immunoSEQ 96-well plate was sequenced on a dedicated single-read 150-cycle Illumina NextSeq 550 flow cell. Per the authors' processing: Because the immunoSEQ output held only junctional sequences and lacked quality scores, the filtering could not match the filtering applied to full-length reads. Sequences were annotated with PyIR, a Python wrapper for IgBLAST v1.9, and V/J genes and CDR3 were assigned using IMGT germline references. Any read was removed if the V/J assignment was weak (E-value above 1e-6), the CDR3 was missing, or the read contained stop codons, out-of-frame junctions, or ambiguous translated residues. V3J clonotypes were defined as sequences sharing an identical inferred V gene, J gene, and CDR3 amino acid sequence. Percentage overlap between repertoires was calculated by dividing the number of shared unique clonotypes by the size of the smaller repertoire. RTK rarefaction, the Chao1 estimator, and Recon v2.1 estimates of unobserved clonotypes were used to assess repertoire richness. OLGA was used to compute generation probabilities for all TCRbeta clonotypes that the gDNA method yielded from a handful of donors. In TCRdb, the immuneACCESS table is reduced to in-frame sequences with V and J assigned. These tables do not hold every clone; where another copy was compared, an unresolved V gene accounts for under half, and the others remain unexplained. The D gene and trimming were derived from the DNA, and the V and J assignments and clone size from that table. In this sample the table shows about 2.4 million clones, roughly 93% of which occur a single time. Of the sample, 0.36% falls within the top ten clones.

Concerning this clone itself: What this receptor recognizes is not known. No base qualities exist here, and no much larger clone lies one base off it.

The donors were healthy, HIV-negative adults who had no recently reported acute infections or vaccinations. All donors were Caucasian adults living in Nashville, Tennessee, USA. Magnetic negative selection was used to enrich CD4+ T cells, after which naive cells were positively selected on CD45RA and the negative fraction became the memory subset. After blood collection by leukapheresis, PBMCs were isolated using Ficoll-Histopaque density gradient centrifugation and then cryopreserved in the vapor phase of liquid nitrogen. Purity and quantity of every magnetically sorted T cell population were checked by analytical flow cytometry. Genomic DNA was isolated from each sorted fraction and quantified by UV absorbance on a Nanodrop 2000c.

Sequencing was done on a sample of naive CD4+ T cells from PBMCs. This specimen's cell subset or site label, per the study, means: CD45RA+ positively selected. The source of this sequence is a man between 18 and 29 years old in good health. Some clones in this sample may be carry-over from other donors' samples. The rearrangement combines TRBV7-9 with TRBJ1-1; confidence is insufficient to name the D gene. The CDR3 is CASSLNVGTEAFF. In nucleotide form, the sequence is TGTGCCAGCAGCTTAAATGTGGGCACTGAAGCTTTCTTT.